The entry below describes one T cell receptor (beta chain). Trimming shortened V by 0 bases and J by 2 bases, and 8 bases separated the two germline ends. The CDR3 is 14 amino acids. The germline CDR1 and CDR2 sequences are SGDLS and YYNGEE. This sample is drawn from a study of control samples from healthy donors and cancer patients. Sequencing was performed with immunoSEQ multiplex PCR; in TCRdb, only in-frame clones are kept and a portion is missing. The repertoire includes tens of thousands of clones, around four fifths of them detected once, and about 15% sits in the top ten. Sequences were obtained from blood. This chain connects TRBV9 to TRBJ1-1; D ambiguous. The clonotype comes from a man between 50 and 59 years old in good health. The CDR3 nucleotides read TGTGCCAGCAGCGTAGGGCCGGGAAACACTGAAGCTTTCTTT. Amino acids: CASSVGPGNTEAFF.